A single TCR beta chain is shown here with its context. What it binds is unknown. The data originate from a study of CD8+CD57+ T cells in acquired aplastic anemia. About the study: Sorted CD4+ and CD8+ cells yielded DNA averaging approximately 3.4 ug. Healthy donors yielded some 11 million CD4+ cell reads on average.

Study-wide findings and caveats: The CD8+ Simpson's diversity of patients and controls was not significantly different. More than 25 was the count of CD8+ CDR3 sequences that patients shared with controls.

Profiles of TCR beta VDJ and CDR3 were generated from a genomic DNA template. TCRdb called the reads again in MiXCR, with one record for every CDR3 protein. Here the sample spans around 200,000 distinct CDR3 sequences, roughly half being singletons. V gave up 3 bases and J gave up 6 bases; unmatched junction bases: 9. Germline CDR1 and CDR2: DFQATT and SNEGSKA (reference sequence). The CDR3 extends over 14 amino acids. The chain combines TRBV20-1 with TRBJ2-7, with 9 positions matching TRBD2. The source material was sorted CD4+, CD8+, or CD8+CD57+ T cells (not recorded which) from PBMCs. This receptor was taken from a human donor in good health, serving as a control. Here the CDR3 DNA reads TGCAGTGCTAGCTCCGCGGGGGGGCGGGTCGAGCAGTACTTC. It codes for CSASSAGGRVEQYF.